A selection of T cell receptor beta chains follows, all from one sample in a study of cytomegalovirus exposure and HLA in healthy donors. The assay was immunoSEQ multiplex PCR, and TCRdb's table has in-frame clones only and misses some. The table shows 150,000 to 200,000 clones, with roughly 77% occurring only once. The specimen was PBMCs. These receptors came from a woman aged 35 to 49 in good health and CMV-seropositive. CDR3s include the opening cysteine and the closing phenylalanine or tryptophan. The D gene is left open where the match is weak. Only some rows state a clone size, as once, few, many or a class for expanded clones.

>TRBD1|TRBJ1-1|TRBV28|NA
CASSLGTTGAAEAFF
TGTGCCAGCAGTTTAGGTACAACAGGGGCGGCTGAAGCTTTCTTT
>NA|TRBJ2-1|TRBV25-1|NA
CASSEQPVNSYNEQFF
TGTGCCAGCAGTGAACAACCGGTCAACTCCTACAATGAGCAGTTCTTC
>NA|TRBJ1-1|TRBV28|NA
CASSPSLSKGGRTEAFF
TGTGCCAGCAGTCCGAGTTTATCGAAGGGAGGACGCACTGAAGCTTTCTTT
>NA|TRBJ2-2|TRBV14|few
CASSPTYRVGGELFF
TGTGCCAGCAGCCCAACCTACCGGGTTGGCGGGGAGCTGTTTTTT
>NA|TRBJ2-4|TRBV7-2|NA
CASSPPGNIQYF
TGTGCCAGCAGCCCCCCGGGGAACATTCAGTACTTC
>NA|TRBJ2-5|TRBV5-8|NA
CASSLFRVQETQYF
TGTGCCAGCAGCTTGTTTCGGGTCCAAGAGACCCAGTACTTC
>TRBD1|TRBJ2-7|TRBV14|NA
CASSRDRVRYEQYF
TGTGCCAGCAGCCGAGACAGGGTTAGATACGAGCAGTACTTC
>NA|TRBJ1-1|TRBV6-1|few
CASSEARWGGEAFF
TGTGCCAGCAGTGAAGCTCGCTGGGGAGGGGAAGCTTTCTTT
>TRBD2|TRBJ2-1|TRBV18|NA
CASSPSGGYNEQFF
TGTGCCAGCTCACCAAGCGGGGGGTACAATGAGCAGTTCTTC
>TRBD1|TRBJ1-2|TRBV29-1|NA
CSVEHDSLTGGSYGYTF
TGCAGCGTTGAACACGACTCTTTGACAGGGGGCTCCTATGGCTACACCTTC
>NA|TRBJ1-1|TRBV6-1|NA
CASSEASGTPAFF
TGTGCCAGCAGTGAAGCCTCCGGGACACCAGCTTTCTTT
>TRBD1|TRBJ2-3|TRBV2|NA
CATGDRRNTDTQYF
TGTGCCACGGGGGACAGGAGGAACACAGATACGCAGTATTTT
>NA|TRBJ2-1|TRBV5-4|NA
CASSSGRGNEQFF
TGTGCCAGCAGCTCCGGCCGGGGGAATGAGCAGTTCTTC
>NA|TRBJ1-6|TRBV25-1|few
CASSEYRDNSPLHF
TGTGCCAGCAGTGAATACAGGGATAATTCACCCCTCCACTTT
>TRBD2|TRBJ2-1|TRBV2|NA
CASKRGLAGSNEQFF
TGTGCCAGCAAACGAGGACTAGCGGGATCCAATGAGCAGTTCTTC
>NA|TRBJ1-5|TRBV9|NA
CASREGECPQPQHF
TGTGCCAGCAGAGAAGGGGAATGTCCTCAGCCCCAGCATTTT
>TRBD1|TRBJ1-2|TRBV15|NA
CATSTGQGPLTLPGYTF
TGTGCCACCAGCACCGGACAGGGGCCTCTAACCCTCCCTGGCTACACCTTC
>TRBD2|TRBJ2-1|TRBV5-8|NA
CASSLTPGTSGSRYNEQFF
TGTGCCAGCAGCCTCACCCCCGGGACTAGCGGGAGTCGCTACAATGAGCAGTTCTTC
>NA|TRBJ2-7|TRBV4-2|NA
CASSQGRGIPYEQYF
TGTGCCAGCAGCCAAGGCCGCGGGATTCCCTACGAGCAGTACTTC
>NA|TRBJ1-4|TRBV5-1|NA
CASSLAGIREKLFF
TGCGCCAGCAGCTTGGCCGGTATTCGGGAAAAACTGTTTTTT
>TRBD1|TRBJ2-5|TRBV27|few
CASSYGTARQETQYF
TGTGCCAGCAGTTATGGGACAGCTAGACAAGAGACCCAGTACTTC
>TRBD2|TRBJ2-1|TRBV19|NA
CATSSGAYNEQFF
TGTGCTACCTCTAGCGGGGCATACAATGAGCAGTTCTTC
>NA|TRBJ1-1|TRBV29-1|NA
CSVQRGGNTEAFF
TGCAGCGTTCAAAGGGGGGGGAACACTGAAGCTTTCTTT
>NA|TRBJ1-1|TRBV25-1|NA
CASSVRGIGTGAFF
TGTGCCAGCAGTGTCCGAGGGATTGGGACTGGAGCTTTCTTT
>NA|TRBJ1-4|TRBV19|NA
CASTFPNMYPGATNEKLFF
TGTGCCAGTACCTTCCCTAATATGTACCCAGGGGCAACTAATGAAAAACTGTTTTTT
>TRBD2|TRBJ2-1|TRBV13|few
CASSFRTSPNEQFF
TGTGCCAGCAGCTTCAGGACTAGTCCAAATGAGCAGTTCTTC
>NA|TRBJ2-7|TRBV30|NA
CAWDTGTLFYEQYF
TGTGCCTGGGATACCGGGACACTTTTCTACGAGCAGTACTTC